These 23 T cell receptor beta chains were sequenced from one sample in a study of CD8 T cells in ankylosing spondylitis. TCRdb used MiXCR to reprocess the 5' RACE reads, holding one entry per CDR3 protein. Among some 120,000 distinct CDR3 sequences, roughly 13% were seen once, and the ten largest hold 3%. Sequenced material: blood, either unsorted or a sorted T cell fraction (not recorded which). The receptors stem from a female donor with ankylosing spondylitis or in good health (not recorded which).

The chain employs TRBV3-1 and TRBJ2-1, with D possibly matching TRBD1 (6 bases). This CDR3 spans 13 amino acids. Trimming removed 6 bases from V and 8 bases from J, with 14 bases in between. Germline V lookup: CDR1 LGHDT, CDR2 YNNKEL (reference sequence). The CDR3 coding sequence is TGTGCCAGCAGGGGGGCAAAAACTGATGAGCAGTTCTTC. It codes for CASRGAKTDEQFF.

This clonotype came up a few times. The V gene is TRBV12-3 or TRBV12-4, the J gene TRBJ2-5, with a tentative D call TRBD2 (6 bases). V lost 7 bases, J lost 6 bases, and 15 bases lay in between. The CDR3 runs to 13 residues. The CDR3 DNA is TGTGCCAGCACCCCATGGGGGGTGCAGACCCAGTACTTC. This translates into CASTPWGVQTQYF.

The table lists this clonotype with many counts. The chain recombines TRBV5-1 with TRBJ2-6; 7 bases line up with TRBD1. Losses at the gene ends were 6 bases for V and 4 bases for J; bases not matched to a gene: 4. The CDR3 runs 14 residues. Germline CDR1 SGHRS, CDR2 YFSETQ. As DNA, the CDR3 is TGCGCCAGCACCACAGGGGCCGGGGCCAACGTCCTGACTTTC. Encoded protein: CASTTGAGANVLTF.

This clonotype appeared many times. V and J are TRBV2 and TRBJ1-1; 9 bases align to TRBD1. Germline loops: CDR1 SNHLY, CDR2 FYNNEI. The junction had 5 bases not matched to a gene; V was cut back by 4 bases and J by 5 bases. CDR3 size: 14 residues. The CDR3: CASSVGTGNTEAFF. CDR3 nucleotide sequence: TGTGCCAGCAGTGTCGGGACAGGGAATACTGAAGCTTTCTTT.

The genes are TRBV6-5 and TRBJ2-1; 8 bases are a match to TRBD2. Trimming cost V 4 bases and J 3 bases; bases outside gene matches: 5. The CDR3 consists of 15 residues. Germline values: CDR1 MNHEY, CDR2 SVGAGI. Here the CDR3 DNA reads TGTGCCAGCAGTTCCAGCGGGGGCAACTACAATGAGCAGTTCTTC. Translating it yields CASSSSGGNYNEQFF.

This clonotype was counted many times. V usage is TRBV12-3 or TRBV12-4 and J usage is TRBJ1-5; D unresolved. The CDR3 has 12 amino acids. Trimming took off 7 bases at V and 1 base at J, with 5 bases between the two ends. Written as DNA, the CDR3 is TGTGCCAGCACCTGGAGCAATCAGCCCCAGCATTTT. Amino acid sequence: CASTWSNQPQHF.

Many counts were recorded for this clonotype. This sequence joins TRBV5-1 and TRBJ1-1; the D gene is possibly TRBD1 (5 bases). The V and J ends lost 0 bases and 4 bases respectively, with 16 bases between them. The germline CDR1 and CDR2 sequences are SGHRS and YFSETQ. CDR3 length: 16 amino acids. CDR3 sequence: CASSLETAGRGTEAFF. CDR3 sequence (DNA): TGCGCCAGCAGCTTGGAAACTGCAGGGAGGGGCACTGAAGCTTTCTTT. The entire variable domain, with the rest obtained from reference TRBV5-1 and TRBJ1-1, is as follows: KAGVTQTPRYLIKTRGQQVTLSCSPISGHRSVSWYQQTPGQGLQFLFEYFSETQRNKGNFPGRFSGRQFSNSRSEMNVSTLELGDSALYLCASSLETAGRGTEAFFGQGTRLTVV.

J is TRBJ2-6 and V is TRBV30, with unresolved D. The V gene lost 0 bases and the J gene lost 0 bases, with 3 bases spanning the gap. Germline V gene sequence: CDR1 GTSNPN, CDR2 SVGIG (reference sequence). The CDR3 runs to 14 residues. The CDR3 bases are TGTGCCTGGAGTGTGGGCTCTGGGGCCAACGTCCTGACTTTC. Residues: CAWSVGSGANVLTF.

This clonotype was detected a few times. This chain connects TRBV5-1 to TRBJ2-1, with D tentatively TRBD2 (6 bases). Trimming stripped 3 bases from V and 2 bases from J, with 9 bases between. Looked up from germline, CDR1 is SGHRS and CDR2 is YFSETQ. CDR3 size: 14 residues. The CDR3 coding sequence is TGCGCCAGCAGCTGGGGGGTAACCTACAATGAGCAGTTCTTC. It is translated as CASSWGVTYNEQFF.

This clonotype has just a few counts. This chain uses TRBV19 with TRBJ1-5, with D perhaps TRBD1 (6 bases). The germline V gene has CDR1 LNHDA and CDR2 SQIVND (reference sequence). The V gene lost 6 bases and the J gene lost 6 bases, with 15 bases spanning the gap. This CDR3 comprises 14 residues. Here the CDR3 DNA reads TGTGCCAGTAGCAATCGGGGGGCGGGTCAGCCCCAGCATTTT. Protein sequence: CASSNRGAGQPQHF.

This clonotype was recorded a few times. The chain has TRBV10-3 and TRBJ2-6; unclear D gene. CDR3 size: 15 residues. V gave up 6 bases and J gave up 4 bases, with 13 bases separating them. Germline V gene data show CDR1 as ENHRY and CDR2 as SYGVKD. In DNA, the CDR3 is TGTGCCATCAGCCCATGGACCTCGGGGGCCAACGTCCTGACTTTC. This sequence encodes CAISPWTSGANVLTF.

This clonotype was seen many times. V and J are TRBV20-1 and TRBJ2-1; 10 positions match TRBD2. The germline gives CDR1 DFQATT, CDR2 SNEGSKA (reference sequence). The CDR3 consists of 15 residues. Unmatched junction bases numbered 11, after V lost 5 bases and J lost 7 bases. The CDR3 nucleotides are TGCAGTGCTCCTCCCCCTAGCGGGAGTTTAAATGAGCAGTTCTTC. It is translated as CSAPPPSGSLNEQFF.

The chain employs TRBV18 and TRBJ2-2; D gene uncertain. Germline CDR1 KGHSH, CDR2 LQKENI. Trimming left V 7 bases short and J 6 bases short, with 15 bases between. CDR3 size: 14 residues. The DNA for the CDR3 is TGTGCCAGCTTCACTATTTTGGTTCCCGGGGAGCTGTTTTTT. Protein: CASFTILVPGELFF.

J is TRBJ1-4 and V is TRBV12-3 or TRBV12-4; TRBD1 might be the D (5 bases). The CDR3 is 14 residues long. V lost 8 bases to trimming and J lost 6 bases, with 16 bases between them. In nucleotides, the CDR3 is TGTGCCAGCCGCCCCAGGGCTCAGGATGAAAAACTGTTTTTT. Its translation is CASRPRAQDEKLFF.

The genes are TRBV6-2 or TRBV6-3 and TRBJ2-3; perhaps D is TRBD1 or TRBD2 (5 bases each). This CDR3 has 14 amino acids. Trimming took 6 bases from V and 9 from J, leaving 19 bases between them. The germline gives CDR1 MNHEY, CDR2 SVGEGT. The CDR3 region is CASSKPTGTSTQYF. The CDR3 DNA reads as TGTGCCAGCAGCAAACCAACCGGGACCTCGACGCAGTATTTT.

Points on this clonotype: A much larger clonotype is one base distant, so this may be a read error. The chain is built from TRBV20-1 and TRBJ1-2; a possible D gene is TRBD1 (6 bases). The germline CDR1 and CDR2 sequences are DFQATT and SNEGSKA (reference sequence). The CDR3 extends over 14 amino acids. The CDR3 DNA sequence: TGCAGTACTAGAGATGCCAGGGGTTCGGCTGGCTACACCTTC. Its translation is CSTRDARGSAGYTF.

The CDR3 DNA reads TGTGCCAGCAGCTTAGAGCCCCGGACTAGCGTGAGCTACGAGCAGTACTTC. Protein sequence: CASSLEPRTSVSYEQYF. The chain links TRBV7-9 to TRBJ2-7; 9 bases match TRBD2. This CDR3 has 17 amino acids. The ends lost 1 base at V and 3 bases at J; junction bases unmatched: 10. Germline CDR1 is SEHNR and CDR2 is FQNEAQ (reference sequence).

The rearrangement joins TRBV5-1 to TRBJ2-3; 8 bases agree with TRBD2. CDR1 is SGHRS and CDR2 is YFSETQ in the germline V gene. Trimming removed 6 bases from V and 4 bases from J; junction bases left unmatched: 7. This CDR3 comprises 14 residues. CDR3 amino acids: CASIRGGPSDTQYF. DNA of the CDR3: TGCGCCAGCATCCGGGGGGGCCCCTCAGATACGCAGTATTTT.

This clonotype was recorded at least ten times. The chain has TRBV7-2 and TRBJ2-5, with TRBD1 identical over 7 bases. This CDR3 contains 13 residues. CDR1 is SGHTA and CDR2 is FQGNSA in the germline V gene. V shed 10 bases, J shed 4 bases, and the junction held 9 bases outside the gene matches. The chain's CDR3 is CATQGNIVETQYF. CDR3 in DNA: TGTGCCACACAGGGGAATATTGTAGAGACCCAGTACTTC.

This clonotype was found a few times. This chain uses TRBV6-6 with TRBJ1-5, with a weak D call TRBD1 (6 bases). The germline V gene has CDR1 MNHNY and CDR2 SVGAGI (reference sequence). The CDR3 extends over 12 amino acids. Trimming pared 7 bases from V and 3 bases from J, leaving 7 bases between. The DNA for the CDR3 is TGTGCCAGCACGGGGGCCAATCAGCCCCAGCATTTT. Its protein product is CASTGANQPQHF.

This clonotype turned up a few times. CDR3 coding DNA: TGCAGCGGATCCAGGGGTGATGAGCAGTTCTTC. The encoded protein is CSGSRGDEQFF. The chain recombines TRBV29-1 with TRBJ2-1; weak D call: TRBD1 (6 bases). The CDR3 is made up of 11 amino acids. V shed 7 bases and J shed 8 bases, with 12 bases lying between them. Per germline, CDR1 SQVTM and CDR2 ANQGSEA.

The J gene is TRBJ2-7, the V gene TRBV20-1, with 9 bases identical to TRBD1. The junction had 14 bases not matched to a gene; V was cut back by 4 bases and J by 7 bases. The CDR3 has 15 residues. Germline CDR1 reads DFQATT; CDR2 reads SNEGSKA (reference sequence). CDR3 sequence (DNA): TGCAGTGCTAAACCTGGGACAGGGAAAGTTTTGGAGCAGTACTTC. It encodes CSAKPGTGKVLEQYF.

This chain uses TRBV7-6 with TRBJ2-1, with D possibly TRBD1 on 5 matching bases. V was clipped by 0 bases and J by 8 bases, with 11 bases between them. Per the germline V gene, CDR1 is SGHVS and CDR2 is FNYEAQ. The CDR3 runs to 14 residues. The CDR3 sequence is CASSLASLGDEQFF. CDR3 DNA sequence: TGTGCCAGCAGCTTAGCGTCCCTAGGGGATGAGCAGTTCTTC.